This T cell receptor (beta chain) emerged from a study of cytomegalovirus exposure and HLA in healthy donors. Overall study findings and caveats: Cytomegalovirus association was listed for about 170 TCR beta chains. Accurate prediction of HLA-A and HLA-B alleles (for most subjects) was reportedly achieved from TCR beta sequences. High specificity and sensitivity for cytomegalovirus status were reported for the classifier.

This CDR3 contains 15 residues. Trimming stripped 1 base from V and 4 bases from J, with 11 bases between. CDR1 is LNHDA and CDR2 is SQIVND in the germline V gene (reference sequence). This clone has a handful of counts. Its antigen is unknown. The PCR employed 60 Vbeta primers together with 13 Jbeta primers. Generated by immunoSEQ multiplex PCR, the TCRdb table keeps only in-frame clones and is missing some. The sample carries some 170,000 clones, approximately 80% recorded once. Material for sequencing was PBMCs. V is TRBV19 and J is TRBJ1-5; D not resolved. The receptor was isolated from a man aged 18 to 35 in good health and CMV-seropositive. CDR3 sequence reads: CASSIGGIQNQPQHF. The DNA for the CDR3 is TGTGCCAGTAGTATAGGCGGAATCCAAAATCAGCCCCAGCATTTT.